What follows are 15 T cell receptor beta chains derived from one specimen sequenced in a study of blood T cells in healthy people across ages. The use of a sample-barcoded 5' primer and a J-beta primer mix characterized a second PCR of roughly 7 to 11 cycles. TCRdb redid the calling of the 5' RACE reads with MiXCR, one entry per CDR3 protein. Of more than 900,000 distinct CDR3 sequences listed, 25% to 30% are singletons. This same sample was also part of a study on T cells of mothers and their children.

The sample consisted of blood. The receptors were gathered from a woman between 35 and 50 years old in good health.

Comments on this clonotype: An end of the junction does not agree with germline; a read error may underlie this. The V gene is TRBV4-3, the J gene TRBJ1-2; D is possibly TRBD1 (5 bases). This CDR3 spans 18 amino acids. In germline, CDR1 is LGHNA, CDR2 YSLEER. In DNA, the CDR3 is TGCGCCAGCAACCAAGATAACATAGGAGCCGGGGCCCTAGCGGGCTACACCTTC. Amino acids: CASNQDNIGAGALAGYTF.

This clonotype was observed at least ten times. The V call is TRBV5-1, the J call TRBJ2-3; D could derive from TRBD1 or TRBD2 (5 bases each). The ends were cut back, 0 bases at V and 1 base at J, with 9 bases in the middle. The germline gives CDR1 SGHRS, CDR2 YFSETQ. There are 15 residues in the CDR3. The CDR3 sequence: CASSLDEGRTDTQYF. The CDR3 DNA follows: TGCGCCAGCAGCTTGGATGAGGGGCGCACAGATACGCAGTATTTT.

This chain uses TRBV20-1 with TRBJ1-6; 9 bases are shared with TRBD1. The CDR3 runs 15 residues. Germline-derived CDR1 and CDR2 are DFQATT and SNEGSKA (reference sequence). V lost 6 bases and J lost 7; bases outside the gene matches: 10. The CDR3 loop is CSANRQTGGNSPLHF. DNA of the CDR3: TGCAGTGCCAACCGTCAGACAGGGGGAAATTCACCCCTCCACTTT.

This chain connects TRBV30 to TRBJ1-2; possible D gene TRBD1, 5 bases. The germline gives CDR1 GTSNPN, CDR2 SVGIG (reference sequence). The CDR3 is 14 residues long. Trimming took off 4 bases at V and 1 base at J, with 13 bases between the two ends. Here the CDR3 DNA reads TGTGCCTGGAACCGCGGGACGGATAACTATGGCTACACCTTC. It translates to CAWNRGTDNYGYTF.

This clonotype was recorded at least ten times. The rearrangement uses TRBV11-2 and TRBJ2-7, with TRBD2 identical over 11 bases. CDR3 length equals 15 residues. Unmatched junction bases numbered 4, after V lost 2 bases and J lost 4 bases. The germline V gene encodes CDR1 SGHAT and CDR2 FQNNGV. CDR3 sequence (DNA): TGTGCCAGCAGCTTACGGCCTAGCGGGGGGTACGAGCAGTACTTC. Its protein is CASSLRPSGGYEQYF. The complete variable domain, with remaining parts taken from reference TRBV11-2 and TRBJ2-7, reads EAGVAQSPRYKIIEKRQSVAFWCNPISGHATLYWYQQILGQGPKLLIQFQNNGVVDDSQLPKDRFSAERLKGVDSTLKIQPAKLEDSAVYLCASSLRPSGGYEQYFGPGTRLTVT.

There are a few counts of this clonotype. The rearrangement joins TRBV7-3 to TRBJ1-6, with D possibly being TRBD1 (5 bases). The V end lost 0 bases, the J end lost 7 bases, and 10 bases lay between the germline ends. The CDR3 covers 15 residues. The germline gives CDR1 SGHTA, CDR2 FQGTGA. In DNA, the CDR3 is TGTGCCAGCAGCTTAACGGGGGTGCCGAATTCACCCCTCCACTTT. It yields the protein CASSLTGVPNSPLHF.

This clonotype was counted many times. This sequence joins TRBV20-1 and TRBJ1-2; D is undetermined. V dropped 4 bases and J dropped 3 bases, with 12 bases sitting between them. The CDR3 totals 13 residues. CDR1 and CDR2 (germline): DFQATT, SNEGSKA (reference sequence). CDR3 DNA: TGCAGTGCTACTATAGGACGGGACTATGGCTACACCTTC. Translated, it gives CSATIGRDYGYTF.

The chain uses TRBV7-2 and TRBJ2-5; 9 nucleotides line up with TRBD1. The length of the CDR3 is 16 residues. With V trimmed by 5 bases and J by 0 bases, 7 bases remained unmatched. In germline, CDR1 is SGHTA, CDR2 FQGNSA. CDR3 loop: CASSRTDRGHQETQYF. In DNA, the CDR3 is TGTGCCAGCAGCCGCACGGACAGGGGCCACCAAGAGACCCAGTACTTC. The entire variable domain, with the rest obtained from reference TRBV7-2 and TRBJ2-5, is as follows: GAGVSQSPSNKVTEKGKDVELRCDPISGHTALYWYRQSLGQGLEFLIYFQGNSAPDKSGLPSDRFSAERTGGSVSTLTIQRTQQEDSAVYLCASSRTDRGHQETQYFGPGTRLLVL.

This clonotype was seen only a few times. The junction departs from germline at one end; a sequencing error may be responsible. The chain joins TRBV7-2 to TRBJ2-7; TRBD1 matches 11 bases. CDR1 and CDR2 from the germline V gene are SGHTA and FQGNSA. CDR3 size: 15 residues. CDR3 coding DNA: TGTGCCGGCAGCGGAGGGACAGGGGGTCGGTACGAGCAGTACTTC. This gives the protein CAGSGGTGGRYEQYF.

This clonotype has a count of ten or more. The chain uses TRBV12-3 or TRBV12-4 and TRBJ1-2; TRBD1 might be the D (5 bases). The CDR3 runs to 15 residues. Trimming left V 1 base short and J 5 bases short, with 14 bases between. The CDR3 protein is CASSLGAGSLYGYTF. CDR3 DNA sequence: TGTGCCAGCAGTTTAGGTGCAGGGTCTCTATATGGCTACACCTTC.

The chain has TRBV29-1 and TRBJ2-7; D may be TRBD2 (5 bases). The ends were cut back, 6 bases at V and 1 base at J, with 16 bases in the middle. Germline V gene sequence: CDR1 SQVTM, CDR2 ANQGSEA. The CDR3 extends over 14 amino acids. DNA for the CDR3: TGCAGCGTCCCTGCCCGGGGTGGTTCCTACGAGCAGTACTTC. Its translation is CSVPARGGSYEQYF.

This sequence joins TRBV5-1 and TRBJ1-1; TRBD1 might be the D (5 bases). The CDR3 is 13 amino acids. From germline, CDR1 is SGHRS and CDR2 YFSETQ. V lost 6 bases and J lost 2, with 11 bases in between. Here the CDR3 DNA reads TGCGCCAGCATCGGGGGGTCCAACACTGAAGCTTTCTTT. Amino acids: CASIGGSNTEAFF.

This chain joins TRBV7-8 and TRBJ2-3; D possibly uses TRBD1 or TRBD2 (5 bases each). This CDR3 spans 15 amino acids. Trimming pared 3 bases from V and 5 bases from J, leaving 15 bases between. Germline loops: CDR1 SGHVS, CDR2 FQNEAQ. The CDR3 DNA sequence: TGTGCCAGCAGCTTTAGCCCCGGGGCGGGAGATACGCAGTATTTT. This gives the protein CASSFSPGAGDTQYF.

The chain employs TRBV11-2 and TRBJ1-4, with unresolved D. The germline CDR1 and CDR2 sequences are SGHAT and FQNNGV. The CDR3 has 12 residues. V was pared by 1 base and J by 7 bases, with 4 bases between. CDR3 DNA sequence: TGTGCCAGCAGCTTAGGGTTTGAAAAACTGTTTTTT. It is translated as CASSLGFEKLFF.

This clonotype was found many times. This sequence joins TRBV13 and TRBJ2-4; 9 bases agree with TRBD1. Trimming cost V 5 bases and J 3 bases; bases outside gene matches: 5. The germline V gene encodes CDR1 PRHDT and CDR2 FYEKMQ (reference sequence). The CDR3 extends over 15 amino acids. DNA of the CDR3: TGTGCCAGCAGCCTTGAGGGACAGGGCAAAAACATTCAGTACTTC. Protein: CASSLEGQGKNIQYF.